A selection of T cell receptor beta chains follows, all from one sample in a study of shared clonotypes between healthy human individuals. Sequenced by immunoSEQ multiplex PCR; TCRdb stores in-frame clones only, minus some. The sample records about 1.1 million clones, 60% to 80% being singletons. Sequencing was carried out using memory CD4+ T cells from PBMCs. Source of these receptors: a man between 18 and 29 years old in good health. Some clones in this sample may be carry-over from other donors' samples. CDR3s include the opening cysteine and the closing phenylalanine or tryptophan. D genes are given only for firm matches. Rows give clone size only sometimes, using once, few, many, or a class for an expanded clone.

v_call	d_call	clone_size	j_call	cdr3_aa	cdr3_nt
TRBV5-1	.	many	TRBJ2-7	CASSLVQSSYEQYF	TGCGCCAGCAGCTTGGTACAGAGCTCCTACGAGCAGTACTTC
TRBV11-1	.	.	TRBJ1-3	CARGDIWRQAWGYTIYF	TGTGCCCGTGGGGATATTTGGAGACAGGCTTGGGGGTACACCATATATTTT
TRBV28	.	.	TRBJ2-7	CASRDAYPYEQYF	TGTGCCAGCAGGGACGCCTACCCCTACGAGCAGTACTTC
TRBV28	.	.	TRBJ2-2	CASRTPGVIPGELFF	TGTGCCAGCAGAACTCCGGGGGTTATTCCCGGGGAGCTGTTTTTT
TRBV5-1	.	once	TRBJ1-1	CASSPGVNTEAFF	TGCGCCAGCAGCCCCGGAGTGAACACTGAAGCTTTCTTT
TRBV7-9	.	few	TRBJ1-1	CASSLTANTEAFF	TGTGCCAGCAGCCTGACGGCTAACACTGAAGCTTTCTTT
TRBV7-2	.	.	TRBJ1-5	CASSSRSNQPQHF	TGTGCCAGCAGCTCAAGAAGCAATCAGCCCCAGCATTTT
TRBV29-1	TRBD1	.	TRBJ1-2	CSVEGTANYGYTF	TGCAGCGTCGAAGGGACAGCGAACTATGGCTACACCTTC
TRBV5-1	.	.	TRBJ2-5	CASSLARETQYF	TGCGCCAGCAGCTTGGCCCGGGAGACCCAGTACTTC
TRBV11-2	TRBD1	.	TRBJ2-7	CASSLDRGLEQYF	TGTGCCAGCAGCTTAGACAGGGGGCTCGAGCAGTACTTC
TRBV25-1	.	.	TRBJ2-5	CASSEILETQYF	TGTGCCAGCAGTGAAATTTTAGAGACCCAGTACTTC
TRBV28	TRBD1	.	TRBJ2-7	CASSLSGGGYEQYF	TGTGCCAGCAGTTTATCAGGGGGCGGCTACGAGCAGTACTTC
TRBV5-8	.	.	TRBJ2-3	CASSLVWDTQYF	TGTGCCAGCAGCTTGGTATGGGATACGCAGTATTTT
TRBV27	TRBD1	.	TRBJ1-4	CASSSPGTGDEKLFF	TGTGCCAGCAGTTCCCCCGGGACAGGGGATGAAAAACTGTTTTTT
TRBV7-9	.	few	TRBJ2-1	CASSNRDTTYNEQFF	TGTGCCAGCAGCAACCGGGACACCACCTACAATGAGCAGTTCTTC
TRBV27	TRBD1	.	TRBJ1-3	CASMGWGTGGSGNTIYF	TGTGCCAGCATGGGCTGGGGAACAGGGGGATCTGGAAACACCATATATTTT
TRBV10-3	TRBD2	.	TRBJ2-1	CAIRPTGTSGSSYNEQFF	TGTGCCATCAGGCCTACCGGGACTAGCGGGAGCTCCTACAATGAGCAGTTCTTC
TRBV9	.	.	TRBJ1-2	CASSVATAANYGYTF	TGTGCCAGCAGCGTAGCCACCGCAGCTAACTATGGCTACACCTTC
TRBV7-2	TRBD2	.	TRBJ2-7	CASGTRTLGLAGYSYEQYF	TGTGCCAGCGGAACGAGAACGCTGGGACTAGCGGGTTACTCCTACGAGCAGTACTTC
TRBV5-1	TRBD2	.	TRBJ2-1	CASSLGLADYNEQFF	TGCGCCAGCAGCTTGGGCCTAGCGGACTACAATGAGCAGTTCTTC
TRBV27	.	.	TRBJ2-7	CASKVGDKPYEQYF	TGTGCCAGCAAGGTGGGGGACAAACCCTACGAGCAGTACTTC
TRBV9	TRBD2	.	TRBJ2-1	CASSVAGTSGRIEQFF	TGTGCCAGCAGCGTAGCCGGGACTAGCGGGAGAATTGAGCAGTTCTTC
TRBV7-9	.	.	TRBJ2-2	CASSLHGTGELFF	TGTGCCAGCAGCCTACACGGGACCGGGGAGCTGTTTTTT
TRBV19	.	once	TRBJ2-5	CASSVGTGQETQYF	TGTGCCAGTAGTGTCGGGACGGGCCAAGAGACCCAGTACTTC
TRBV18	.	once	TRBJ1-1	CASSPPGRTEAFF	TGTGCCAGCTCACCACCCGGTCGCACTGAAGCTTTCTTT
TRBV4-1	.	.	TRBJ1-4	CASSQSQAVRLNEKLFF	TGCGCCAGCAGCCAATCACAGGCGGTCAGACTTAATGAAAAACTGTTTTTT
TRBV15	.	.	TRBJ2-1	CATSSQGAIEQFF	TGTGCCACCAGCAGCCAGGGAGCTATTGAGCAGTTCTTC
TRBV7-8	.	many	TRBJ2-7	CASSLRGTGQYF	TGTGCCAGCAGCTTAAGGGGAACAGGGCAGTACTTC
TRBV5-1	.	.	TRBJ1-2	CASSLVGEHGYTF	TGCGCCAGCAGCTTGGTGGGCGAACATGGCTACACCTTC
TRBV18	.	.	TRBJ2-5	CASSPADSVETQYF	TGTGCCAGCTCACCAGCCGACAGTGTAGAGACCCAGTACTTC
TRBV6-5	TRBD1	few	TRBJ2-3	CASSSRDRGTDTQYF	TGTGCCAGCAGTTCGAGGGACAGGGGCACAGATACGCAGTATTTT
TRBV4-1	.	once	TRBJ2-1	CASSQDSSRGNVQFF	TGCGCCAGCAGCCAAGATTCAAGCAGGGGAAATGTGCAGTTCTTC
TRBV5-1	.	.	TRBJ1-3	CASSWANLDSGNTIYF	TGCGCCAGCAGCTGGGCTAATCTAGACTCTGGAAACACCATATATTTT
TRBV28	TRBD1	.	TRBJ1-2	CASNDRAGYTF	TGTGCCAGCAACGACAGGGCTGGCTACACCTTC
TRBV11-2	.	.	TRBJ2-7	CASSPLLAEQYF	TGTGCCAGCAGCCCCTTGTTAGCCGAGCAGTACTTC
TRBV7-9	.	.	TRBJ2-6	CASSAQGNVLTF	TGTGCCAGCAGCGCCCAGGGTAACGTCCTGACTTTC
TRBV15	.	.	TRBJ2-5	CATSRPKTGGLQTQYF	TGTGCCACCAGCAGACCGAAGACAGGCGGGTTACAGACCCAGTACTTC
TRBV6-5	.	.	TRBJ2-7	CASGGTAYEQYF	TGTGCCAGCGGGGGGACTGCCTACGAGCAGTACTTC